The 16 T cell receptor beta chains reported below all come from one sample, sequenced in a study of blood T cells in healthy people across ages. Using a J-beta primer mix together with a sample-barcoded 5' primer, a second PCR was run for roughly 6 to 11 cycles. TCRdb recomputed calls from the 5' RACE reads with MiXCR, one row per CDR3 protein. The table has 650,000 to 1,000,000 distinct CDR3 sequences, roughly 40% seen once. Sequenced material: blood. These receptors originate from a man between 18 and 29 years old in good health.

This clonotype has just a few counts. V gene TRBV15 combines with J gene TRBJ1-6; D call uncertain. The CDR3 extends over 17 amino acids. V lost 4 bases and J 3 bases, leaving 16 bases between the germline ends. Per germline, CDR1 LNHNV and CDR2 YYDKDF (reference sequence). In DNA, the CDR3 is TGTGCCACCAGCACGGATTACCGGCAGGTCTATAATTCACCCCTCCACTTT. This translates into CATSTDYRQVYNSPLHF.

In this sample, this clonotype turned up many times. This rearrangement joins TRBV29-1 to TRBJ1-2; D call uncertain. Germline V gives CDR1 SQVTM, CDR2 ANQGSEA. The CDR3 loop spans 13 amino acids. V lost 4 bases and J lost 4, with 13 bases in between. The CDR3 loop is CSVVEGPAYGYTF. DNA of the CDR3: TGCAGCGTTGTTGAAGGACCTGCCTATGGCTACACCTTC.

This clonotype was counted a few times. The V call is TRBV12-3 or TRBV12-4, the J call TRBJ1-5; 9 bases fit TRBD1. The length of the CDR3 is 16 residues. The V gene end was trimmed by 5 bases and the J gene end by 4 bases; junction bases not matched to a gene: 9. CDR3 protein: CASSPYSGQGNQPQHF. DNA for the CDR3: TGTGCCAGCAGTCCCTACTCGGGACAGGGTAATCAGCCCCAGCATTTT.

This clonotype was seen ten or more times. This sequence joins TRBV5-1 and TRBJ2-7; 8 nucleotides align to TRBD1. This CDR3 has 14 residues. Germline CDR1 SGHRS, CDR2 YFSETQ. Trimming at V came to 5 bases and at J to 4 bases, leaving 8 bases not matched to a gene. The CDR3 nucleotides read TGCGCCAGCAGGGAAGGGACAGGACAATACGAGCAGTACTTC. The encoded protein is CASREGTGQYEQYF. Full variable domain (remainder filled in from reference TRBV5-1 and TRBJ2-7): KAGVTQTPRYLIKTRGQQVTLSCSPISGHRSVSWYQQTPGQGLQFLFEYFSETQRNKGNFPGRFSGRQFSNSRSEMNVSTLELGDSALYLCASREGTGQYEQYFGPGTRLTVT.

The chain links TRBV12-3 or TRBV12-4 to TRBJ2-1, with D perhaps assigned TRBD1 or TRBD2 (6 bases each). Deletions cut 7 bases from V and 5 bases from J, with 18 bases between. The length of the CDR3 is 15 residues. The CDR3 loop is CASTPGAPSDNEQFF. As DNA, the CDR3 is TGTGCCAGCACCCCGGGGGCCCCCTCAGACAATGAGCAGTTCTTC.

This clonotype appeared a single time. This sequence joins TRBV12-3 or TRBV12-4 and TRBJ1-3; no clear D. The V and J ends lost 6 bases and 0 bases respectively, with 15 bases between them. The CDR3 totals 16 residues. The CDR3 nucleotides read TGTGCCAGCAGGTTGCCGGGATCCCACTCTGGAAACACCATATATTTT. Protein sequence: CASRLPGSHSGNTIYF.

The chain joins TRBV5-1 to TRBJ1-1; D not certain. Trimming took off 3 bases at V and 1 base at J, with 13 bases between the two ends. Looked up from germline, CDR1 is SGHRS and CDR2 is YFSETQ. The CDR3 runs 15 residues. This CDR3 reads CASSSGPTPNTEAFF. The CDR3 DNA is TGCGCCAGCAGCTCAGGACCGACTCCGAACACTGAAGCTTTCTTT.

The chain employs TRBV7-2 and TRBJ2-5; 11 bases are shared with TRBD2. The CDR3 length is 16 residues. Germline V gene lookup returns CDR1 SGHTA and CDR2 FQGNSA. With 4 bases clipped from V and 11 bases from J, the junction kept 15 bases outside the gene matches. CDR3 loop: CASSSLPGLAAWGQYF. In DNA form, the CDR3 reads TGTGCCAGCAGCTCCCTCCCGGGACTAGCGGCCTGGGGGCAGTACTTC.

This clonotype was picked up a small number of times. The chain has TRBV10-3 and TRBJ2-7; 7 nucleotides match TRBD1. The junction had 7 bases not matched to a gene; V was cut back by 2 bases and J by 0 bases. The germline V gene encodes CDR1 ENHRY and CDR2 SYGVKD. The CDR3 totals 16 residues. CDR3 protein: CAISEAATGSSYEQYF. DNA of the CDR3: TGTGCCATCAGTGAGGCTGCGACAGGGAGCTCCTACGAGCAGTACTTC.

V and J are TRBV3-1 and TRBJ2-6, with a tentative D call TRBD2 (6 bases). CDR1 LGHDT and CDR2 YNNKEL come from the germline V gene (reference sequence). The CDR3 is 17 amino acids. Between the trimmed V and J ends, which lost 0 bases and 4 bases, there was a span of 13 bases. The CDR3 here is CASSQDYAGSGANVLTF. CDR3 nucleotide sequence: TGTGCCAGCAGCCAAGATTACGCGGGGTCAGGGGCCAACGTCCTGACTTTC. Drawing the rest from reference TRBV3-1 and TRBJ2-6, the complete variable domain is DTAVSQTPKYLVTQMGNDKSIKCEQNLGHDTMYWYKQDSKKFLKIMFSYNNKELIINETVPNRFSPKSPDKAHLNLHINSLELGDSAVYFCASSQDYAGSGANVLTFGAGSRLTVL.

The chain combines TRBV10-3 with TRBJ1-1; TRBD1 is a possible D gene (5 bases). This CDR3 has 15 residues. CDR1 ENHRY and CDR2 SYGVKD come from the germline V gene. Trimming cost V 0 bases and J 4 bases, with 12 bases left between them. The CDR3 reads CAISESKGQSTEAFF. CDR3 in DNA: TGTGCCATCAGTGAGTCGAAGGGGCAGTCCACTGAAGCTTTCTTT.

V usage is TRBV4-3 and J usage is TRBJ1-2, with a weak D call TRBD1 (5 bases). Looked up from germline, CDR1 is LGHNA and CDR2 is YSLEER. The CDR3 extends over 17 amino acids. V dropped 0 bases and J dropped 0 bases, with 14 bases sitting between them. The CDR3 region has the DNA TGCGCCAGCAGCCAAGATCCGGGACTGACTACTAACTATGGCTACACCTTC. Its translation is CASSQDPGLTTNYGYTF.

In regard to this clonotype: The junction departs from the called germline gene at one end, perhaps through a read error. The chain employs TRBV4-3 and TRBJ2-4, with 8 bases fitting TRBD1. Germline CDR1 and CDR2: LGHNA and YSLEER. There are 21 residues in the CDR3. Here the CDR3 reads CVSSQDLTGTGGIWAKNIQYF. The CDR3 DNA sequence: TGCGTCAGCAGCCAAGACCTGACCGGGACAGGTGGCATCTGGGCCAAAAACATTCAGTACTTC.

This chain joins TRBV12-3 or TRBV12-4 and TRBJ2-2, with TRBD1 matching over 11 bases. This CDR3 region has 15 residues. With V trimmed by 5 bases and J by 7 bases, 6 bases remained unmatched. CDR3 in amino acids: CASSTDRGRFGELFF. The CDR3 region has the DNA TGTGCCAGCAGTACGGACAGGGGGCGCTTCGGGGAGCTGTTTTTT.

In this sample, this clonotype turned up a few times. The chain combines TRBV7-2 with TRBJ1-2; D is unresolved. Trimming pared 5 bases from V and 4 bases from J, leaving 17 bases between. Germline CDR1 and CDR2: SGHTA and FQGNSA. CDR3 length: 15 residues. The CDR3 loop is CASSPRGLGSYGYTF. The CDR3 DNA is TGTGCCAGCAGCCCCAGAGGACTGGGCTCCTATGGCTACACCTTC.

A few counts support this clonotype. The CDR3 loop is CASSLASSLNYGYTF. The CDR3 region has the DNA TGTGCCAGCAGCTTAGCTAGCAGCCTTAACTATGGCTACACCTTC. The chain links TRBV7-2 to TRBJ1-2, with D unclear. Germline V gives CDR1 SGHTA, CDR2 FQGNSA. V shed 0 bases and J shed 1 base, with 9 bases lying between them. The CDR3 has 15 amino acids.